A selection of T cell receptor beta chains follows, all from one sample in a study of blood T cell repertoires in COVID-19. The data were produced by immunoSEQ multiplex PCR, yet TCRdb's version contains in-frame clones alone and is incomplete. The sample lists some 160,000 clones, roughly 85% occurring once. The sequenced material came from PBMCs or T cells enriched from blood (not recorded which). Source of these receptors: a woman in her sixties or seventies in a cohort exposed to, infected with or recovered from COVID-19 (not recorded which). Both conserved end residues are part of each CDR3. The D gene is left open where the match is weak. Only some rows state a clone size, as once, few, many or a class for expanded clones.

d_gene: TRBD2
abundance: .
v_gene: TRBV28
CDR3aa: CASCSGSHSYEQYF

d_gene: .
abundance: .
v_gene: TRBV7-3
CDR3aa: CASSLTNSNEQFF

d_gene: .
abundance: few
v_gene: TRBV7-6
CDR3aa: CASSLGVSVISGNTIYF

d_gene: TRBD1
abundance: .
v_gene: TRBV7-6
CDR3aa: CASSVTGSSTQYF

d_gene: .
abundance: once
v_gene: TRBV19
CDR3aa: CASSQGLLWGYTF

d_gene: TRBD1
abundance: .
v_gene: TRBV29-1
CDR3aa: CSGGQAAYGYTF

d_gene: .
abundance: .
v_gene: TRBV19
CDR3aa: CASSIGHRQPQHF

d_gene: .
abundance: .
v_gene: TRBV18
CDR3aa: CASSPLDSGDTEAFF

d_gene: TRBD1
abundance: once
v_gene: TRBV7-8
CDR3aa: CASSPGQGRTDTQYF

d_gene: TRBD1
abundance: .
v_gene: TRBV4-2
CDR3aa: CASSLEAGGSYEQYF

d_gene: .
abundance: few
v_gene: TRBV9
CDR3aa: CASSVEGRFYNEQFF

d_gene: TRBD1
abundance: .
v_gene: TRBV6-2/TRBV6-3
CDR3aa: CASSSWGQDDYEQYF

d_gene: .
abundance: .
v_gene: TRBV2
CDR3aa: CASSGGLGSYEQYF

d_gene: TRBD1
abundance: .
v_gene: TRBV28
CDR3aa: CASQTGAVYGYTF

d_gene: TRBD2
abundance: .
v_gene: TRBV2
CDR3aa: CASNLLAGVDTQYF

d_gene: TRBD1
abundance: .
v_gene: TRBV3-1/TRBV3-2
CDR3aa: CASSPTNKGRTGAFIEYQETQYF

d_gene: .
abundance: .
v_gene: TRBV11-2
CDR3aa: CASSLGHQNQLFF

d_gene: .
abundance: .
v_gene: TRBV6-2/TRBV6-3
CDR3aa: CASSGGTRDEQFF

d_gene: .
abundance: .
v_gene: TRBV18
CDR3aa: CASSPLAGDHPNGYTF

d_gene: .
abundance: once
v_gene: TRBV9
CDR3aa: CASSVAESEEQFF

d_gene: .
abundance: .
v_gene: TRBV5-1
CDR3aa: CASSATSGTYNEQFF

d_gene: TRBD1
abundance: .
v_gene: TRBV5-1
CDR3aa: CASSLGGTGAHNEQFF

d_gene: TRBD2
abundance: .
v_gene: TRBV2
CDR3aa: CASRNIAGASTDTQYF

d_gene: TRBD1
abundance: .
v_gene: TRBV18
CDR3aa: CASSPVQGALGEQYF

d_gene: .
abundance: .
v_gene: TRBV19
CDR3aa: CASTDQGGKPQHF

d_gene: .
abundance: .
v_gene: TRBV2
CDR3aa: CASNVEMNTEAFF

d_gene: .
abundance: .
v_gene: TRBV28
CDR3aa: CASSLGGGNTGELFF

d_gene: .
abundance: .
v_gene: TRBV7-2
CDR3aa: CASSPISSWDFEKLFF

d_gene: TRBD2
abundance: .
v_gene: TRBV4-2
CDR3aa: CASSPRLAYNEQFF

d_gene: .
abundance: .
v_gene: TRBV19
CDR3aa: CASSVGQSDTQYF

d_gene: .
abundance: .
v_gene: TRBV12-5
CDR3aa: CASGTPGREGVASAKNIQYF

d_gene: TRBD1
abundance: few
v_gene: TRBV7-9
CDR3aa: CASSWGQGAVEAFF

d_gene: .
abundance: .
v_gene: TRBV11-2
CDR3aa: CASSPRLPGELFF

d_gene: TRBD2
abundance: few
v_gene: TRBV2
CDR3aa: CASKREGRSNEQFF

d_gene: TRBD1
abundance: .
v_gene: TRBV10-3
CDR3aa: CAISESRRAGGQGLYGYTF

d_gene: .
abundance: .
v_gene: TRBV4-1
CDR3aa: CASSQDLYQPQHF

d_gene: TRBD1
abundance: .
v_gene: TRBV19
CDR3aa: CASSTRTGWDEQFF

d_gene: .
abundance: .
v_gene: TRBV10-3
CDR3aa: CASRSVAGELFF

d_gene: TRBD1
abundance: .
v_gene: TRBV7-2
CDR3aa: CASSQRVGGSEETQYF

d_gene: .
abundance: .
v_gene: TRBV2
CDR3aa: CASSLGLIDGYTF

d_gene: TRBD2
abundance: .
v_gene: TRBV10-3
CDR3aa: CAISETGLAGGANNEQFF

d_gene: .
abundance: .
v_gene: TRBV2
CDR3aa: CATQGAGQKITQYF

d_gene: TRBD1
abundance: .
v_gene: TRBV19
CDR3aa: CASRIRDSSYEQYF

d_gene: TRBD1
abundance: .
v_gene: TRBV28
CDR3aa: CASRIGTGSLLGSPLHF

d_gene: TRBD1
abundance: .
v_gene: TRBV7-9
CDR3aa: CASSLPRGGSGNEQFF

d_gene: TRBD1
abundance: .
v_gene: TRBV10-3
CDR3aa: CAISTSGTGPDTQYF